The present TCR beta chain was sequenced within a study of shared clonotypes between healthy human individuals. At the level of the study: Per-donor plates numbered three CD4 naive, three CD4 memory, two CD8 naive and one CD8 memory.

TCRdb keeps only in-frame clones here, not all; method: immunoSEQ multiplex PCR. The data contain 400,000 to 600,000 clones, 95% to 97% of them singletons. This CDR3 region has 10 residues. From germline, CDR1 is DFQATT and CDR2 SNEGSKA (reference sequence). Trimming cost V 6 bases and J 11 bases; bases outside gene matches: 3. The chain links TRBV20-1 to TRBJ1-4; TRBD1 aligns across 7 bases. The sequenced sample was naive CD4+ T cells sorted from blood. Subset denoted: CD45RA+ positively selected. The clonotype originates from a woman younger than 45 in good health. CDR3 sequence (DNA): TGCAGTGCAGGACAGGTGAAACTGTTTTTT. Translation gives CSAGQVKLFF.